A selection of T cell receptor beta chains follows, all from one sample in a study of cytomegalovirus exposure and HLA in healthy donors. Generated by immunoSEQ multiplex PCR, the TCRdb table keeps only in-frame clones and is missing some. The sample lists about 160,000 clones, roughly 85% occurring once. The source material was PBMCs. The receptors were gathered from a male donor in good health and CMV-seropositive. CDR3s include the opening cysteine and the closing phenylalanine or tryptophan. A D gene is named only where the DNA matches it firmly. Clone size is not always given. Where it is, it says once, few, many or a class for expanded clones.

clone size	D gene	V gene	J gene	CDR3 DNA	CDR3 protein
NA	NA	TRBV30	TRBJ2-6	TGTGCCTGGTTGCCGGCAGACAGTTTCCCCTCTGGGGCCAACGGCCTGACTTTC	CAWLPADSFPSGANGLTF
NA	NA	TRBV29-1	TRBJ1-2	TGCAGCGTTATTGGGGGAACTAGACAGGCGAAGGATGGCTACACCTTC	CSVIGGTRQAKDGYTF
NA	NA	TRBV19	TRBJ1-4	TGTGCCAGTAGTATAGTGGGGGGATTAAATGAAAAACTGTTTTTT	CASSIVGGLNEKLFF
NA	TRBD2	TRBV6-4	TRBJ2-3	TGTGCCAGCAGTCCCCTAGCGGGGGGTAGCACAGATACGCAGTATTTT	CASSPLAGGSTDTQYF
NA	NA	TRBV15	TRBJ1-1	TGTGCCACCAGCAGAGCAACAGGCTATGACACTGAAGCTTTCTTT	CATSRATGYDTEAFF
few	NA	TRBV7-8	TRBJ2-3	TGTGCCAGCAGCTTAGGCAGCGGCTCGAGGACAGATACGCAGTATTTT	CASSLGSGSRTDTQYF
NA	NA	TRBV5-4	TRBJ1-1	TGTGCCAGCAGCAGGACAGATTGGAACACTGAAGCTTTCTTT	CASSRTDWNTEAFF
NA	NA	TRBV6-5	TRBJ1-1	TGTGCCAGCAACGCAGGGTTAAACACTGAAGCTTTCTTT	CASNAGLNTEAFF
once	TRBD1	TRBV27	TRBJ1-5	TGTGCCAGCAGCAGGGGGTATAATCAGCCCCAGCATTTT	CASSRGYNQPQHF
NA	TRBD1	TRBV19	TRBJ1-4	TGTGCCAGTAGTTCGGGACAGGTTTCTGCAACTAATGAAAAACTGTTTTTT	CASSSGQVSATNEKLFF
NA	NA	TRBV9	TRBJ2-7	TGTGCCAGCAGCAAGGGACACCGGTCGACTTCCTACGAGCAGTACTTC	CASSKGHRSTSYEQYF
once	TRBD1	TRBV9	TRBJ2-7	TGTGCCAGCAGCGCCCGGACAGGGCACGAGCAGTACTTC	CASSARTGHEQYF
NA	TRBD1	TRBV29-1	TRBJ1-1	TGCAGCGCGTCGGGACAGGAGAACACTGAAGCTTTCTTT	CSASGQENTEAFF
NA	TRBD1	TRBV28	TRBJ2-7	TGTGCCAGCAGTCTACCCGGGACAGGTTACGAGCAGTACTTC	CASSLPGTGYEQYF
few	TRBD1	TRBV11-2	TRBJ2-3	TGTGCCAGCAGCCGAACAGGGGGATTTATTACAGATACGCAGTATTTT	CASSRTGGFITDTQYF
NA	NA	TRBV6-6	TRBJ1-3	TGTGCCAGCACCAAAACGGGGGCTGGAAACACCATATATTTT	CASTKTGAGNTIYF
NA	NA	TRBV10-3	TRBJ2-1	TGTGCCATCAGGGGGGCTGCCTCCAATGAGCAGTTCTTC	CAIRGAASNEQFF
NA	NA	TRBV7-8	TRBJ2-2	TGTGCCAGCAGCTCCCGTCCCGGAGCGGGTTCCGGGGAGCTGTTTTTT	CASSSRPGAGSGELFF
NA	NA	TRBV18	TRBJ2-3	TGTGCCAGCTCACCACCAGGCGCGGGGCTGGGGGATACGCAGTATTTT	CASSPPGAGLGDTQYF
NA	NA	TRBV9	TRBJ2-3	TGTGCCAGCAGCGCGGCTTCCACAGGCACAGATACGCAGTATTTT	CASSAASTGTDTQYF
NA	TRBD1	TRBV7-6	TRBJ2-3	TGTGCCAGCAGCGTGGGACAGGGTGCAGATACGCAGTATTTT	CASSVGQGADTQYF
NA	TRBD2	TRBV27	TRBJ2-5	TGTGCCAGCTGCAGCGGGGATCAAGAGACCCAGTACTTC	CASCSGDQETQYF
NA	NA	TRBV19	TRBJ2-7	TGTGCCAGTAGTATGCAGGGGCTGGGCGAGCAGTACTTC	CASSMQGLGEQYF
once	TRBD1	TRBV10-2	TRBJ2-3	TGCGCCAGCAGTGACCTCGCGGGACAGGGCGTGGATACGCAGTATTTT	CASSDLAGQGVDTQYF
NA	NA	TRBV7-2	TRBJ1-2	TGTGCCAGCATCCCCTCCGAGGGCCTAAATGGCTACACCTTC	CASIPSEGLNGYTF
NA	TRBD2	TRBV7-2	TRBJ2-5	TGTGCCAGCAGCTTAGGCGGGAGGGCCTCGGAGACCCAGTACTTC	CASSLGGRASETQYF
NA	NA	TRBV9	TRBJ1-3	TGTGCCAGCAGCGGTTCGACATTTTCTGGAAACACCATATATTTT	CASSGSTFSGNTIYF
few	TRBD1	TRBV7-2	TRBJ2-7	TGTGCCAGCAGCTACCGGGACAGCTACGAGCAGTACTTC	CASSYRDSYEQYF
NA	NA	TRBV5-4	TRBJ1-1	TGTGCCAGCAGCTTGGGGGGGACTGGACGGCCGAACACTGAAGCTTTCTTT	CASSLGGTGRPNTEAFF
NA	TRBD2	TRBV30	TRBJ2-4	TGTGCCTGGAGCGCAGACCCCTTCGGGGGGGCCAAAAACATTCAGTACTTC	CAWSADPFGGAKNIQYF
NA	NA	TRBV30	TRBJ1-6	TGTGCCTGGAGTCCGGGGACTCCCCTCCACTTT	CAWSPGTPLHF
NA	TRBD1	TRBV7-9	TRBJ1-2	TGTGCCAGCAGCTTACCAGGGGGCAACTTCTATGGCTACACCTTC	CASSLPGGNFYGYTF
once	TRBD2	TRBV19	TRBJ2-3	TGTGCCATTTCGACTAGCGGGAGTACAGATACGCAGTATTTT	CAISTSGSTDTQYF
NA	TRBD2	TRBV7-8	TRBJ2-7	TGTGCCAGCAGCTTAGGGACTAGCGGCTCCTACGAGCAGTACTTC	CASSLGTSGSYEQYF
few	NA	TRBV14	TRBJ2-1	TGTGCCAGCAGCCAAGATAGGGGTTTTTTTCCGTACAATGAGCAGTTCTTC	CASSQDRGFFPYNEQFF
NA	NA	TRBV18	TRBJ2-5	TGTGCCAGCTCACCAGGAGTCCAAGAGACCCAGTACTTC	CASSPGVQETQYF
NA	NA	TRBV30	TRBJ1-1	TGTGCCTGGAGAAGAGATGGAGACCTCATGATAAATTTGAACACTGAAGCTTTCTTT	CAWRRDGDLMINLNTEAFF
few	TRBD1	TRBV6-4	TRBJ2-1	TGTGCCAGCAGCCCCGGGACAGGGTCCGGCAATGAGCAGTTCTTC	CASSPGTGSGNEQFF
NA	NA	TRBV5-8	TRBJ2-7	TGTGCCAACCCCGGGGGGCCCAGCTCCTACGAGCAGTACTTC	CANPGGPSSYEQYF
NA	TRBD1	TRBV7-8	TRBJ1-4	TGTGCCAGCAGACGGACCGGGACAGGTTCCGAAAAACTGTTTTTT	CASRRTGTGSEKLFF
NA	TRBD1	TRBV5-1	TRBJ1-1	TGCGCCAGCAGCGGTGGACAGGGAGTTGAAGCTTTCTTT	CASSGGQGVEAFF
few	NA	TRBV5-5	TRBJ1-1	TGTGCCAGCAGCCGCCGGACAGCTGAAGCTTTCTTT	CASSRRTAEAFF
NA	TRBD2	TRBV4-3	TRBJ2-3	TGCGCCAGCAGCCAAGAAATAGCGGGGGCGGCAGATACGCAGTATTTT	CASSQEIAGAADTQYF
NA	TRBD1	TRBV27	TRBJ2-6	TGTGCCAGCAGTTTAGCGACAGGGGTGAGGGCCAACGGCCTGACTTTC	CASSLATGVRANGLTF
NA	NA	TRBV12-5	TRBJ1-2	TGTGCTAGTGGTTTGGTTTCCGGAACAGGGTCTAACTATGGCTACACCTTC	CASGLVSGTGSNYGYTF
NA	NA	TRBV7-6	TRBJ2-6	TGTGCCAGCAGCTTTGCAGGGAACTCTGGGGCCAACGTCCTGACTTTC	CASSFAGNSGANVLTF
NA	NA	TRBV16	TRBJ1-6	TGTGCCAGCAGCCACCCGACGGGAACCAATTCACCCCTCCACTTT	CASSHPTGTNSPLHF
NA	NA	TRBV6-1	TRBJ2-7	TGTGCCAGCAGTGAGCAGGGTTTCAACGAGCAGTACTTC	CASSEQGFNEQYF
NA	NA	TRBV30	TRBJ2-2	TGTGCCTGGAGCAGATTCACCGGGGAGCTGTTTTTT	CAWSRFTGELFF
NA	NA	TRBV7-2	TRBJ1-6	TGTGCCAGCGGTAGCAATAATTCACCCCTCCACTTT	CASGSNNSPLHF